These 24 T cell receptor beta chains were sequenced from one sample in a study of shared clonotypes between healthy human individuals. Sequenced by immunoSEQ multiplex PCR; TCRdb stores in-frame clones only, minus some. This table has approximately 510,000 clones, roughly 78% appearing once. The sample comprised PBMCs. These receptors were obtained from a woman aged 35 to 49 in good health. Some clones in this sample may be carry-over from other donors' samples.

As to this clone: Mismatch with germline at one junction end may stem from a read error. J is TRBJ2-1 and V is TRBV14, with D unresolved. Germline lookup yields CDR1 SGHDN and CDR2 FVKESK. This CDR3 is 14 amino acids long. CDR3 DNA sequence: TGTGCCAGCAGCCAAGATCGCTACTTCCGTAACTGGGTCTTC. Its translation is CASSQDRYFRNWVF.

The chain uses TRBV6-1 and TRBJ1-2, with D possibly matching TRBD1 (5 bases). The CDR3 is 15 amino acids. CDR1 and CDR2 from the germline V gene are MNHNS and SASEGT. Trimming took 3 bases from V and 4 from J, leaving 15 bases between them. The CDR3 sequence: CASSEGTSVGYGYTF. CDR3 DNA sequence: TGTGCCAGCAGTGAGGGGACCTCGGTCGGCTATGGCTACACCTTC.

The rearrangement uses TRBV27 and TRBJ2-3; 9 nucleotides align to TRBD2. Germline V gene data show CDR1 as MNHEY and CDR2 as SMNVEV (reference sequence). The CDR3 covers 13 residues. V lost 6 bases and J lost 6; bases outside the gene matches: 4. The CDR3 nucleotides are TGTGCCAGCAGATTAGCGGGAGTGGATACGCAGTATTTT. The encoded protein is CASRLAGVDTQYF.

This chain links TRBV7-9 with TRBJ2-1, with 7 nucleotides matching TRBD2. Germline lookup yields CDR1 SEHNR and CDR2 FQNEAQ (reference sequence). Germline trimming cut 2 bases from V and 2 bases from J; bases unmatched to any gene: 3. This CDR3 contains 15 residues. The DNA for the CDR3 is TGTGCCAGCAGCTTACGGGAGGCCCCCTACAATGAGCAGTTCTTC. Protein sequence: CASSLREAPYNEQFF.

The rearrangement joins TRBV29-1 to TRBJ2-3; the D call may be TRBD1 or TRBD2 (6 bases each). Trimming shortened V by 7 bases and J by 4 bases, and 27 bases separated the two germline ends. Germline loops: CDR1 SQVTM, CDR2 ANQGSEA. This CDR3 is 17 amino acids long. The chain's CDR3 is CSAKLDRGQGSADTQYF. The CDR3 DNA reads TGCAGCGCAAAGTTAGACCGGGGGCAGGGGTCAGCAGATACGCAGTATTTT.

The rearrangement links TRBV10-3 to TRBJ2-5; 9 nucleotides line up with TRBD2. V lost 3 bases, J lost 2 bases, and 4 bases stayed unmatched. This CDR3 contains 15 residues. Germline-derived CDR1 and CDR2 are ENHRY and SYGVKD. In nucleotides, the CDR3 is TGTGCCATCAGTGATGGTGCGGGAGGGCAAGAGACCCAGTACTTC. It codes for CAISDGAGGQETQYF.

The rearrangement links TRBV6-4 to TRBJ1-4; D remains ambiguous. V shed 10 bases and J shed 5 bases, with 17 bases lying between them. Germline CDR1 is MRHNA and CDR2 is SNTAGT. The CDR3 has 14 residues. CDR3 region: CATSEGNLNEKLFF. DNA for the CDR3: TGTGCCACCTCAGAAGGCAACTTAAATGAAAAACTGTTTTTT.

The genes are TRBV9 and TRBJ2-5; a weak D match, TRBD2 (5 bases). CDR1 and CDR2 (germline): SGDLS, YYNGEE. CDR3 length equals 14 residues. V dropped 0 bases and J dropped 4 bases, with 10 bases sitting between them. The CDR3 here is CASSVGGHRETQYF. In DNA form, the CDR3 reads TGTGCCAGCAGCGTAGGAGGGCACCGAGAGACCCAGTACTTC. Full variable domain (remainder filled in from reference TRBV9 and TRBJ2-5): DSGVTQTPKHLITATGQRVTLRCSPRSGDLSVYWYQQSLDQGLQFLIQYYNGEERAKGNILERFSAQQFPDLHSELNLSSLELGDSALYFCASSVGGHRETQYFGPGTRLLVL.

This chain connects TRBV14 to TRBJ2-7; D might be TRBD2 (6 bases). In germline, CDR1 is SGHDN, CDR2 FVKESK. With 0 bases removed from V and 7 bases from J, the gap between germline ends came to 10 bases. The CDR3 totals 13 residues. CDR3 coding DNA: TGTGCCAGCAGCCAAGAACTGGGGGGTGAGCAGTACTTC. Translating it yields CASSQELGGEQYF.

The J gene is TRBJ1-1, the V gene TRBV5-1; 10 positions match TRBD1. V was pared by 4 bases and J by 1 base, with 7 bases of the junction left unmatched. In germline, CDR1 is SGHRS, CDR2 YFSETQ. The CDR3 contains 16 residues. The CDR3: CASSAHRDRGNTEAFF. The DNA for the CDR3 is TGCGCCAGCAGCGCCCACCGGGACAGGGGGAACACTGAAGCTTTCTTT.

This chain links TRBV9 with TRBJ2-1, with D perhaps TRBD2 (6 bases). Trimming removed 4 bases from V and 8 bases from J, with 16 bases in between. CDR3 length: 14 amino acids. Per the germline V gene, CDR1 is SGDLS and CDR2 is YYNGEE. CDR3 region: CASSRVIGGDEQFF. CDR3 sequence (DNA): TGTGCCAGCAGCCGAGTAATTGGAGGGGATGAGCAGTTCTTC.

Written as DNA, the CDR3 is TGCGCCAGCAGCCTAGGAGAGGGGGCGAGGGAGACCCAGTACTTC. Amino acids: CASSLGEGARETQYF. The V gene is TRBV5-1, the J gene TRBJ2-5; TRBD1 matches 7 bases. Trimming took 4 bases from V and 5 from J; bases not matched to a gene: 11. Germline V CDR1 and CDR2: SGHRS, YFSETQ. The CDR3 is 15 residues long. The full variable domain, its missing parts supplied by reference TRBV5-1 and TRBJ2-5, is KAGVTQTPRYLIKTRGQQVTLSCSPISGHRSVSWYQQTPGQGLQFLFEYFSETQRNKGNFPGRFSGRQFSNSRSEMNVSTLELGDSALYLCASSLGEGARETQYFGPGTRLLVL.

The chain uses TRBV2 and TRBJ1-1; D is uncertain. Trimming shortened V by 4 bases and J by 2 bases, and 8 bases separated the two germline ends. The CDR3 is 13 amino acids. Germline V gene data show CDR1 as SNHLY and CDR2 as FYNNEI. For the CDR3, the DNA is TGTGCCAGCAGTGGGCAGTTTAACACTGAAGCTTTCTTT. Its protein is CASSGQFNTEAFF. Supplemented by reference TRBV2 and TRBJ1-1, the full variable domain reads EPEVTQTPSHQVTQMGQEVILRCVPISNHLYFYWYRQILGQKVEFLVSFYNNEISEKSEIFDDQFSVERPDGSNFTLKIRSTKLEDSAMYFCASSGQFNTEAFFGQGTRLTVV.

The chain carries TRBV19 and TRBJ1-5, with a weak D call TRBD1 (6 bases). The CDR3 contains 15 residues. CDR1 LNHDA and CDR2 SQIVND come from the germline V gene (reference sequence). The V end lost 3 bases, the J end lost 4 bases, and 13 bases lay between the germline ends. CDR3 region: CASSMGGQGNQPQHF. As DNA, the CDR3 is TGTGCCAGTAGTATGGGGGGGCAGGGGAATCAGCCCCAGCATTTT.

The CDR3: CASSLNGQHTGLYF. CDR3 nucleotide sequence: TGTGCCAGCAGCTTAAATGGACAGCATACGGGTCTGTACTTC. V gene TRBV7-2 combines with J gene TRBJ2-7; tentative D call: TRBD1 (6 bases). Trimming pared 2 bases from V and 12 bases from J, leaving 20 bases between. CDR3 size: 14 residues. The germline V gene has CDR1 SGHTA and CDR2 FQGNSA. The full variable domain, in which reference TRBV7-2 and TRBJ2-7 provide the parts outside the CDR3, is GAGVSQSPSNKVTEKGKDVELRCDPISGHTALYWYRQSLGQGLEFLIYFQGNSAPDKSGLPSDRFSAERTGGSVSTLTIQRTQQEDSAVYLCASSLNGQHTGLYFGPGTRLTVT.

This rearrangement joins TRBV19 to TRBJ1-1; D is possibly TRBD1 (5 bases). This CDR3 contains 13 residues. The V gene lost 10 bases and the J gene lost 4 bases, with 16 bases spanning the gap. Germline lookup yields CDR1 LNHDA and CDR2 SQIVND (reference sequence). CDR3 DNA sequence: TGTGCCACTACAGACAGAGGGGTCACTGAAGCTTTCTTT. Translating it yields CATTDRGVTEAFF.

The count of this clone is one. This chain links TRBV29-1 with TRBJ2-1; D not certain. The CDR3 is 12 amino acids. Looked up from germline, CDR1 is SQVTM and CDR2 is ANQGSEA. Between the trimmed V and J ends, which lost 7 bases and 3 bases, there was a span of 10 bases. CDR3 sequence reads: CSAVKNYNEQFF. The CDR3 DNA reads as TGCAGCGCCGTTAAGAACTACAATGAGCAGTTCTTC.

V is TRBV11-3 and J is TRBJ1-1; D unclear. The CDR3 runs 13 residues. The germline V gene encodes CDR1 SGHNT and CDR2 YENEEA. Trimming removed 1 base at V and 7 bases at J, with 10 bases between. CDR3 amino acids: CASSLGLAHEAFF. DNA of the CDR3: TGTGCCAGCAGCTTAGGATTAGCCCATGAAGCTTTCTTT.

The chain links TRBV30 to TRBJ1-2; 8 positions agree with TRBD1. Germline CDR1 and CDR2: GTSNPN and SVGIG (reference sequence). The trim removed 5 bases at V and 8 bases at J, leaving 7 bases unmatched. CDR3 length: 12 amino acids. The CDR3 loop reads CAWADRELGYTF. CDR3 sequence (DNA): TGTGCCTGGGCGGACAGGGAGTTAGGCTACACCTTC.

This clone was counted only a few times. V usage is TRBV5-1 and J usage is TRBJ2-3, with a possible D match to TRBD1 (6 bases). Germline V lookup: CDR1 SGHRS, CDR2 YFSETQ. V was cut by 0 bases and J by 4 bases, with 12 bases left in between. This CDR3 region has 15 residues. In nucleotides, the CDR3 is TGCGCCAGCAGCTTGGCAGGGGTAGACCCAGATACGCAGTATTTT. Its protein product is CASSLAGVDPDTQYF. Full variable domain (outside the CDR3, taken from reference TRBV5-1 and TRBJ2-3): KAGVTQTPRYLIKTRGQQVTLSCSPISGHRSVSWYQQTPGQGLQFLFEYFSETQRNKGNFPGRFSGRQFSNSRSEMNVSTLELGDSALYLCASSLAGVDPDTQYFGPGTRLTVL.

This chain joins TRBV27 and TRBJ1-2, with D hard to call. V lost 7 bases and J lost 0, with 12 bases in between. Germline values: CDR1 MNHEY, CDR2 SMNVEV (reference sequence). The CDR3 runs 14 residues. The CDR3 DNA is TGTGCCAGCAAGTCGGACGGGTCTAACTATGGCTACACCTTC. Encoded protein: CASKSDGSNYGYTF.

This clone showed up just a few times. V gene TRBV2 combines with J gene TRBJ2-5; D is perhaps TRBD1 (6 bases). The CDR3 runs 14 residues. The germline V and J ends were trimmed by 7 bases and 0 bases, with 12 bases remaining between them. Germline V CDR1 and CDR2: SNHLY, FYNNEI. CDR3 sequence: CASKGDNYQETQYF. CDR3 in DNA: TGTGCCAGCAAAGGGGACAACTACCAAGAGACCCAGTACTTC.

A word on this clone: This likely stems from a read error, as it lies one base from a far larger clone. Other DNA sequences in the sample encode the same CDR3. The genes are TRBV6-6 and TRBJ1-1; maybe TRBD1 (5 bases). Germline V lookup: CDR1 MNHNY, CDR2 SVGAGI (reference sequence). This CDR3 spans 13 amino acids. The CDR3 region has the DNA TGTGCCATTCGACAGCCCCAGAACACCGAAGCTTTCTTT. This sequence encodes CAIRQPQNTEAFF.

The J gene is TRBJ2-7, the V gene TRBV7-2, with D possibly being TRBD1 (5 bases). In germline, CDR1 is SGHTA, CDR2 FQGNSA. V was cut by 1 base and J by 4 bases, with 14 bases left in between. There are 15 residues in the CDR3. CDR3 amino acids: CASSLVYGAGYEQYF. The CDR3 DNA sequence: TGTGCCAGCAGCTTAGTATACGGAGCAGGGTACGAGCAGTACTTC.